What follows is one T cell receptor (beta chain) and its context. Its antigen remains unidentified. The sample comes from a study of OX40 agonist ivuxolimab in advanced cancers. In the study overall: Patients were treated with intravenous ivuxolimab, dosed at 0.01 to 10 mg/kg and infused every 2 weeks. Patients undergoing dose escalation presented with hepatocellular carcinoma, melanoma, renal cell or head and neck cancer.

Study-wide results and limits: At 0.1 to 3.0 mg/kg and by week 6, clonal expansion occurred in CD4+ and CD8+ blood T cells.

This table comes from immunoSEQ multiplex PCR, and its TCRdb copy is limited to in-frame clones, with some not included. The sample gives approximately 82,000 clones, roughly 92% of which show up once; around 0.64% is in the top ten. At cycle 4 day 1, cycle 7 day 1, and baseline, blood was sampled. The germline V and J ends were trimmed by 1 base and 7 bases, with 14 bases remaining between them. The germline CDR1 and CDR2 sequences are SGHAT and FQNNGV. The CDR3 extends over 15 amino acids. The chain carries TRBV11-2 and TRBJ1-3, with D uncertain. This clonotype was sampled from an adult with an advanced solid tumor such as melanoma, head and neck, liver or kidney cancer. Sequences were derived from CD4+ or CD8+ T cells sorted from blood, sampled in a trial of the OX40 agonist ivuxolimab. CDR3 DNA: TGTGCCAGCAGCTTAGGTCCTTTGGGAACGAACACCATATATTTT. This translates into CASSLGPLGTNTIYF.